A single sample gave rise to the 31 T cell receptor beta chains below, sequenced in a study of T cells in localized non-small cell lung cancer. Generated by immunoSEQ multiplex PCR, the TCRdb table keeps only in-frame clones and is missing some. This table holds several hundred clones, roughly 29% found once. The sample here was lung tumor tissue, taken before any cancer treatment. The receptors come from a man aged 40 to 70 with stage III lung adenocarcinoma.

The table lists this clone with a few counts. The chain couples TRBV2 to TRBJ2-3; possible D gene TRBD2, 5 bases. The germline gives CDR1 SNHLY, CDR2 FYNNEI. The CDR3 sequence is 12 residues long. The V end lost 4 bases, the J end lost 10 bases, and 12 bases lay between the germline ends. CDR3 nucleotide sequence: TGTGCCAGCAGTGTCGGGGTCCAACCGCAGTATTTT. The encoded protein is CASSVGVQPQYF.

This clone was counted only a few times. This rearrangement joins TRBV9 to TRBJ2-2; 7 nucleotides line up with TRBD2. The CDR3 contains 16 residues. Losses at the gene ends were 1 base for V and 0 bases for J; bases not matched to a gene: 3. The germline V gene has CDR1 SGDLS and CDR2 YYNGEE. The CDR3 DNA reads TGTGCCAGCAGCGTAAGGGAGGGAGCGAACACCGGGGAGCTGTTTTTT. This codes for CASSVREGANTGELFF.

This clone was found a few times. V gene TRBV30 combines with J gene TRBJ1-3; D not resolved. The length of the CDR3 is 12 residues. V gave up 4 bases and J gave up 2 bases, with 6 bases separating them. Germline lookup yields CDR1 GTSNPN and CDR2 SVGIG (reference sequence). This chain's CDR3 is CAWKKAGNTIYF. CDR3 nucleotide sequence: TGTGCCTGGAAAAAGGCTGGAAACACCATATATTTT.

The chain combines TRBV5-1 with TRBJ2-7; 7 nucleotides agree with TRBD1. With V trimmed by 2 bases and J by 2 bases, 7 bases remained unmatched. This CDR3 has 15 residues. CDR1 SGHRS and CDR2 YFSETQ come from the germline V gene. CDR3 bases: TGCGCCAGCAGCTTCCTGCCAGGGGGAGCCTACGAGCAGTACTTC. Protein: CASSFLPGGAYEQYF.

The CDR3 sequence: CASSYSMSPLHF. CDR3 nucleotide sequence: TGTGCCAGCAGTTACTCGATGTCACCCCTCCACTTT. The chain is built from TRBV6-8 and TRBJ1-6; D unclear. V was pared by 0 bases and J by 10 bases, with 4 bases between. Germline V CDR1 and CDR2: MNHGY, SAAAGT. The CDR3 is 12 residues long.

The chain employs TRBV25-1 and TRBJ2-7; TRBD2 aligns across 9 bases. Trimming cost V 6 bases and J 0 bases; bases outside gene matches: 15. CDR1 and CDR2 from the germline V gene are MGHDK and SYGVNS. CDR3 length equals 18 residues. The CDR3 nucleotides read TGTGCCAGCAGAAAAACGGGGAGTAGCGGGGGAAGCTCCTACGAGCAGTACTTC. Translating gives CASRKTGSSGGSSYEQYF.

This clone ranks as large. The chain joins TRBV6-8 to TRBJ2-2; 11 bases line up with TRBD2. V dropped 5 bases and J dropped 4; count of bases not matched to a gene: 3. Germline V gene sequence: CDR1 MNHGY, CDR2 SAAAGT. CDR3 length equals 15 residues. CDR3 residues: CASSPLAGGTGELFF. For the CDR3, the DNA is TGTGCCAGCAGTCCCCTAGCGGGGGGCACCGGGGAGCTGTTTTTT.

The rearrangement uses TRBV28 and TRBJ2-1; D is unresolved. The CDR3 sequence is 14 residues long. Trimming shortened V by 8 bases and J by 11 bases, and 22 bases separated the two germline ends. Germline V gene data show CDR1 as MDHEN and CDR2 as SYDVKM. DNA for the CDR3: TGTGCCAGCGACCTTGATCCGACGCGGCCGAAGCAGTTCTTC. Its protein product is CASDLDPTRPKQFF. The complete variable domain, with remaining parts taken from reference TRBV28 and TRBJ2-1, reads DVKVTQSSRYLVKRTGEKVFLECVQDMDHENMFWYRQDPGLGLRLIYFSYDVKMKEKGDIPEGYSVSREKKERFSLILESASTNQTSMYLCASDLDPTRPKQFFGPGTRLTVL.

V and J are TRBV7-2 and TRBJ1-1; D ambiguous. The germline gives CDR1 SGHTA, CDR2 FQGNSA. Trimming removed 1 base at V and 4 bases at J, with 7 bases between. This CDR3 is 13 amino acids long. In DNA form, the CDR3 reads TGTGCCAGCAGCTTAGGGGCTATCACTGAAGCTTTCTTT. Translation: CASSLGAITEAFF.

V is TRBV28 and J is TRBJ2-4; TRBD2 matches 11 bases. CDR1 MDHEN and CDR2 SYDVKM come from the germline V gene. Germline trimming cut 5 bases from V and 6 bases from J; bases unmatched to any gene: 9. The CDR3 spans 16 residues. Here the CDR3 reads CASSEPGLAVTNIQYF. CDR3 bases: TGTGCCAGCAGTGAACCGGGACTAGCGGTGACAAACATTCAGTACTTC.

This chain joins TRBV6-8 and TRBJ1-6, with D tentatively TRBD1 (6 bases). Per the germline V gene, CDR1 is MNHGY and CDR2 is SAAAGT. V was clipped by 6 bases and J by 8 bases, with 11 bases between them. This CDR3 contains 13 residues. The CDR3: CASRGGVDSPLHF. CDR3 bases: TGTGCCAGCAGGGGGGGCGTTGATTCACCCCTCCACTTT.

This clone is termed medium-sized. The chain has TRBV11-3 and TRBJ2-2; maybe TRBD2 (6 bases). Germline CDR1 reads SGHNT; CDR2 reads YENEEA. Between the trimmed V and J ends, which lost 5 bases and 6 bases, there was a span of 25 bases. The CDR3 is 18 residues long. The CDR3 loop is CASSRGKAGWRAPGELFF. CDR3 DNA: TGTGCCAGCAGCCGCGGGAAAGCAGGCTGGAGGGCTCCCGGGGAGCTGTTTTTT.

The gene calls are TRBV25-1 and TRBJ2-5, with D maybe TRBD1 (5 bases). The CDR3 runs 12 residues. Per germline, CDR1 MGHDK and CDR2 SYGVNS. Trimming removed 6 bases at V and 5 bases at J, with 10 bases between. The CDR3 region is CASRGLGETQYF. For the CDR3, the DNA is TGTGCCAGCAGGGGGCTGGGGGAGACCCAGTACTTC.

V usage is TRBV10-2 and J usage is TRBJ1-5, with 8 bases aligning to TRBD1. This CDR3 contains 14 residues. Unmatched junction bases numbered 8, after V lost 7 bases and J lost 6 bases. In germline, CDR1 is WSHSY, CDR2 SAAADI. CDR3 loop: CASKPGGAVQPQHF. CDR3 nucleotides: TGCGCCAGCAAACCAGGGGGCGCGGTTCAGCCCCAGCATTTT.

This clone was counted between two and nine times. V usage is TRBV11-3 and J usage is TRBJ2-3; a possible D gene is TRBD2 (7 bases). Trimming removed 7 bases from V and 6 bases from J, with 17 bases in between. Per germline, CDR1 SGHNT and CDR2 YENEEA. The length of the CDR3 is 14 residues. The CDR3 coding sequence is TGTGCCAGCACACGCGGGGGCCCAGGGGATACGCAGTATTTT. Protein product: CASTRGGPGDTQYF.

This clone was counted only a few times. The chain is built from TRBV14 and TRBJ1-4; a possible D gene is TRBD1 (6 bases). V lost 5 bases to trimming and J lost 5 bases, with 15 bases between them. This CDR3 comprises 15 residues. Germline CDR1 SGHDN, CDR2 FVKESK. The CDR3 DNA follows: TGTGCCAGCAGCGTAACAGGGAGTTTCAATGAAAAACTGTTTTTT. Its translation is CASSVTGSFNEKLFF. The full variable domain, its missing parts supplied by reference TRBV14 and TRBJ1-4, is EAGVTQFPSHSVIEKGQTVTLRCDPISGHDNLYWYRRVMGKEIKFLLHFVKESKQDESGMPNNRFLAERTGGTYSTLKVQPAELEDSGVYFCASSVTGSFNEKLFFGSGTQLSVL.

The V and J genes are TRBV29-1 and TRBJ2-3, with TRBD2 matching 7 bases. The germline V gene encodes CDR1 SQVTM and CDR2 ANQGSEA. With V trimmed by 4 bases and J by 0 bases, 7 bases remained unmatched. This CDR3 comprises 15 residues. In DNA form, the CDR3 reads TGCAGCGTTGTCGGGGGGAGGATTAGCACAGATACGCAGTATTTT. Its translation is CSVVGGRISTDTQYF.

This chain links TRBV6-8 with TRBJ2-2; D is perhaps TRBD2 (6 bases). CDR3 length: 15 residues. Germline V gene lookup returns CDR1 MNHGY and CDR2 SAAAGT. V lost 6 bases to trimming and J lost 9 bases, with 20 bases between them. The CDR3 region is CASRMEGSVYRELFF. CDR3 DNA sequence: TGTGCCAGCAGGATGGAGGGGTCTGTCTACCGGGAGCTGTTTTTT.

In its sample, this clone ranks as large. The rearrangement uses TRBV29-1 and TRBJ1-1; no reliable D call. The CDR3 runs to 13 residues. The germline V gene has CDR1 SQVTM and CDR2 ANQGSEA. V gave up 3 bases and J gave up 1 base, with 9 bases separating them. This chain's CDR3 is CSVDFRRNTEAFF. In DNA, the CDR3 is TGCAGCGTTGATTTCAGGAGGAACACTGAAGCTTTCTTT.

V and J are TRBV14 and TRBJ2-3, with D possibly being TRBD1 (5 bases). The CDR3 contains 15 residues. CDR1 SGHDN and CDR2 FVKESK come from the germline V gene. Trimming took off 0 bases at V and 0 bases at J, with 7 bases between the two ends. CDR3 nucleotide sequence: TGTGCCAGCAGCCAAGATGGGGCTAGCACAGATACGCAGTATTTT. Protein product: CASSQDGASTDTQYF.

The chain uses TRBV9 and TRBJ1-1, with 7 bases identical to TRBD1. J lost 9 bases, V lost 3 bases, and 5 bases had no gene match. Germline loops: CDR1 SGDLS, CDR2 YYNGEE. The CDR3 is made up of 12 amino acids. The CDR3 region has the DNA TGTGCCAGCAGCGGGGGGGACAGCCAAGCTTTCTTT. It encodes CASSGGDSQAFF.

The chain employs TRBV19 and TRBJ2-7; D ambiguous. The CDR3 loop spans 11 amino acids. Germline CDR1 LNHDA, CDR2 SQIVND (reference sequence). Trimming removed 3 bases from V and 9 bases from J, with 9 bases in between. CDR3 residues: CASSMGGRQYF. CDR3 DNA: TGTGCCAGTAGTATGGGTGGACGGCAGTACTTC.

J is TRBJ1-2 and V is TRBV30; 7 bases are shared with TRBD1. The germline V gene has CDR1 GTSNPN and CDR2 SVGIG (reference sequence). The CDR3 is 13 amino acids. V was pared by 3 bases and J by 3 bases, with 4 bases of the junction left unmatched. CDR3 loop: CAWSRGIDYGYTF. The CDR3 DNA is TGTGCCTGGAGCAGGGGGATTGACTATGGCTACACCTTC.

This clone appeared a few times. The rearrangement joins TRBV9 to TRBJ1-1, with unresolved D. Germline loops: CDR1 SGDLS, CDR2 YYNGEE. The V end was cut by 5 bases, the J end by 3 bases, with 20 bases between. The CDR3 covers 16 residues. The CDR3 protein is CASSEARGVTHTEAFF. Written as DNA, the CDR3 is TGTGCCAGCAGTGAAGCGCGGGGTGTCACGCACACTGAAGCTTTCTTT.

The CDR3 DNA sequence: TGTGCCAGTAGCGAACAGGGGGCTAGATGGCCCCAGTTCTTC. Protein sequence: CASSEQGARWPQFF. The genes are TRBV19 and TRBJ2-1, with 9 positions matching TRBD1. Germline V gene lookup returns CDR1 LNHDA and CDR2 SQIVND (reference sequence). CDR3 length: 14 residues. V was clipped by 6 bases and J by 13 bases; unmatched bases: 13.

V and J are TRBV10-3 and TRBJ2-3; no clear D gene. V lost 0 bases, J lost 2 bases, and 12 bases lay in between. The CDR3 spans 16 residues. Germline assignment: CDR1 ENHRY and CDR2 SYGVKD. The CDR3 sequence: CAISESTSANTDTQYF. The CDR3, as DNA: TGTGCCATCAGTGAGTCGACATCAGCGAACACAGATACGCAGTATTTT.

By proportion, this clone is medium-sized. The chain combines TRBV11-3 with TRBJ2-1, with 9 bases lining up with TRBD2. This CDR3 is built from 14 residues. CDR1 and CDR2 (germline): SGHNT, YENEEA. The junction had 6 bases not matched to a gene; V was cut back by 5 bases and J by 7 bases. Here the CDR3 reads CASSRIAGANEQFF. The CDR3 coding sequence is TGTGCCAGCAGCAGAATAGCGGGGGCTAATGAGCAGTTCTTC. Full variable domain (rest looked up from reference TRBV11-3 and TRBJ2-1): EAGVVQSPRYKIIEKKQPVAFWCNPISGHNTLYWYLQNLGQGPELLIRYENEEAVDDSQLPKDRFSAERLKGVDSTLKIQPAELGDSAVYLCASSRIAGANEQFFGPGTRLTVL.

This clone qualifies as hyperexpanded. This chain joins TRBV11-3 and TRBJ2-3; TRBD1 might be the D (5 bases). This CDR3 spans 17 amino acids. CDR1 SGHNT and CDR2 YENEEA come from the germline V gene. V lost 3 bases and J lost 3, with 19 bases in between. Here the CDR3 DNA reads TGTGCCAGCAGCTTCACGACAGTCACAACCCCGACAGATACGCAGTATTTT. It encodes CASSFTTVTTPTDTQYF.

This clone was seen once. The V call is TRBV12-5, the J call TRBJ2-7, with D maybe TRBD1 (5 bases). V was pared by 0 bases and J by 3 bases, with 15 bases between. Germline V lookup: CDR1 LGHNT, CDR2 FRNRAP. The CDR3 sequence is 16 residues long. This CDR3 reads CASGLVRTSGNYEQYF. The CDR3 nucleotides are TGTGCTAGTGGTTTGGTACGGACGTCAGGGAACTACGAGCAGTACTTC.

This clone is labeled as large. V is TRBV11-3 and J is TRBJ2-7; TRBD2 matches at 8 bases. The CDR3 spans 15 residues. Trimming removed 5 bases from V and 7 bases from J; junction bases left unmatched: 13. Germline values: CDR1 SGHNT, CDR2 YENEEA. Here the CDR3 reads CASSATGGQGREQYF. The CDR3 DNA sequence: TGTGCCAGCAGCGCCACGGGAGGGCAGGGGAGGGAGCAGTACTTC.

This clone was counted a few times. The CDR3 protein is CASSWGTGGTGANVLTF. The CDR3 coding sequence is TGTGCCAGCAGCTGGGGGACAGGGGGCACTGGGGCCAACGTCCTGACTTTC. The V and J genes are TRBV11-3 and TRBJ2-6; 12 positions match TRBD1. There are 17 residues in the CDR3. Germline V gives CDR1 SGHNT, CDR2 YENEEA. J was trimmed by 2 bases and V by 4 bases; bases with no gene match: 3.